This record covers a single T cell receptor (beta chain). Its antigen is not known. The donors were part of the validation cohort of 120 subjects. That cohort was separate from the first cohort, which comprised about 670 subjects. Using immunoSEQ multiplex PCR, the repertoire was profiled, and TCRdb retains in-frame clones only, with some absent. The table has 60,000 to 80,000 clones, around 94% seen once. This specimen comes from a study of cytomegalovirus exposure and HLA in healthy donors. V lost 5 bases to trimming and J lost 5 bases; unmatched junction nucleotides: 5. This CDR3 has 15 residues. CDR1 is LNHDA and CDR2 is SQIVND in the germline V gene (reference sequence). Overall study findings and caveats: In a later analysis, first-cohort TCR clusters were found to tend to co-occur in the 120 validation repertoires. The authors enumerated over 150 TCR beta chains as linked to cytomegalovirus.

The receptor was derived from a woman in her late teens or twenties in good health and CMV-seropositive. The sequenced sample consisted of PBMCs. The rearrangement links TRBV19 to TRBJ2-1, with 11 nucleotides matching TRBD1. CDR3 sequence: CASSGGTGGHNEQFF. The CDR3 DNA sequence: TGTGCCAGTAGTGGAGGGACAGGGGGGCACAATGAGCAGTTCTTC.